This TCR beta chain emerged from a study of cytomegalovirus exposure and HLA in healthy donors. Findings and caveats of the study: CMV serostatus stood as the only immune exposure information on hand.

Germline CDR1 reads MGHRA; CDR2 reads YSYEKL. The CDR3 has 16 residues. As regards this clone: Its antigen is still unknown. The germline gene is not matched at one end of the junction; a read error may be the cause.

Both 60 Vbeta primers and 13 Jbeta primers went into the PCR. Profiling relied on immunoSEQ multiplex PCR, and the TCRdb table lists in-frame clones only, not all of them. The sample includes some 170,000 clones, approximately 79% seen only once; the top ten take 2% to 2.5%. The rearrangement uses TRBV4-1 and TRBJ1-1; D is unclear. Sequenced sample: PBMCs. The TCR sequence derives from a man aged 35 to 55 in good health and CMV-seronegative. The CDR3 sequence: CTSSLPTERLNTEAFF. In DNA form, the CDR3 reads TGCACCAGCAGCCTACCTACAGAACGCCTGAACACTGAAGCTTTCTTT.